This T cell receptor (beta chain) was sequenced in a study of blood T cells in healthy people across ages. Primed by a sample-barcoded 5' primer and a J-beta primer mix, a second PCR proceeded for about 7 to 11 cycles. TCRdb passed the 5' RACE reads through MiXCR, listing each CDR3 protein once. The sample holds 1,100,000 or so distinct CDR3 sequences, around 45% seen once. This clonotype was counted between two and nine times. The antigen is unknown. V dropped 3 bases and J dropped 0 bases, with 9 bases sitting between them. The CDR3 is made up of 14 amino acids. Germline loops: CDR1 DFQATT, CDR2 SNEGSKA (reference sequence). Study-wide results and limits: One million T cells yielded diversity estimates that were considered underestimates. It was found that TCR beta diversity correlated strongly with the percentage of naive T cells. A greater number of naive CD4+ cells and higher diversity distinguished long-lived donors from aged donors.

The TCR originated in a woman aged 60 to 75 in good health. The chain recombines TRBV20-1 with TRBJ2-4; D uncertain. Sequenced material: blood. CDR3 in amino acids: CSASYSIAKNIQYF. The CDR3 region has the DNA TGCAGTGCTAGTTATTCGATAGCCAAAAACATTCAGTACTTC.